The entry below gives a single T cell receptor beta chain sequence along with its context. Germline CDR1 and CDR2: MNHEY and SVGEGT. Deletions cut 5 bases from V and 7 bases from J, with 15 bases between. The CDR3 totals 13 residues. These data are taken from a study of blood T cell repertoires in COVID-19. Study details: Samples came from the United States, Italy and Spain, spanning acute and convalescent COVID-19. PBMCs, B-cell-depleted T cells, or T cells provided the cDNA or gDNA that made up the material.

Sequenced by immunoSEQ multiplex PCR; TCRdb stores in-frame clones only, minus some. The sample contains approximately 160,000 clones, 70% to 90% of which appear only once. The material sequenced was peripheral blood. The sequence was obtained from a man aged 40-50 years who had recovered from COVID-19. This chain connects TRBV6-2 or TRBV6-3 to TRBJ2-7; D perhaps matches TRBD1 (6 bases). The CDR3 nucleotides read TGTGCCAGCAGTCGGGACACTTCGGGGGAGCAGTACTTC. Translated: CASSRDTSGEQYF.